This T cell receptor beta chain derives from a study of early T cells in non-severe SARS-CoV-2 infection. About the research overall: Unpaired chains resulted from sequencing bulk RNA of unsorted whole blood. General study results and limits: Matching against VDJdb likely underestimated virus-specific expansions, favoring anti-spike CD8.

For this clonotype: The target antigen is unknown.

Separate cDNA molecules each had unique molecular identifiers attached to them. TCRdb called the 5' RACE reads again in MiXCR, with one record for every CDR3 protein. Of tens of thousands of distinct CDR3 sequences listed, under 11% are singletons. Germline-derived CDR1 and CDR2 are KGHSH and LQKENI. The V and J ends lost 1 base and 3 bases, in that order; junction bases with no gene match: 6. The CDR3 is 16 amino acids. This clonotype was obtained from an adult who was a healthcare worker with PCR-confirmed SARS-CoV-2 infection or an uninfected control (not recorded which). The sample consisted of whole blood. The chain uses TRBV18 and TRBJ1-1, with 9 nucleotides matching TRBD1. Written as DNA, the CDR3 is TGTGCCAGCTCACCACGGGGACAGGGAGGAGACACTGAAGCTTTCTTT. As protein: CASSPRGQGGDTEAFF. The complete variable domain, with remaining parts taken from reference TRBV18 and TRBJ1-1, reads NAGVMQNPRHLVRRRGQEARLRCSPMKGHSHVYWYRQLPEEGLKFMVYLQKENIIDESGMPKERFSAEFPKEGPSILRIQQVVRGDSAAYFCASSPRGQGGDTEAFFGQGTRLTVV.